The rows below give T cell receptor beta chains drawn from one sample of a study of T cells and Merkel cell carcinoma outcomes. The protocol was immunoSEQ multiplex PCR, while the TCRdb copy is restricted to in-frame clones and leaves out a portion. The sample lists 13,000 to 15,000 clones, about nine tenths seen once, with 1.5% to 2% in the top ten. The specimen was tumor tissue from Merkel cell carcinoma. All receptors derive from a human donor with Merkel cell carcinoma. The CDR3 runs from the conserved cysteine through the conserved F or W. Each record gives: clone size, J gene, V gene, D gene, CDR3 DNA, CDR3 protein. A D gene is named only where the DNA matches it firmly. Expanded clones are given a class, and other clones once, few, many or no size at all.

clone size: .
J gene: TRBJ2-5
V gene: TRBV30
D gene: .
CDR3 DNA: TGTGCCTGGAGTGCAACTAGCTGGGAAACCCAGTACTTC
CDR3 protein: CAWSATSWETQYF

clone size: .
J gene: TRBJ2-5
V gene: TRBV7-6
D gene: .
CDR3 DNA: TGTGCCAGCAGCTTTCAACTAGGCCAAGAGACCCAGTACTTC
CDR3 protein: CASSFQLGQETQYF

clone size: once
J gene: TRBJ2-5
V gene: TRBV5-1
D gene: .
CDR3 DNA: TGCGCCAGCAGTTTACAGACAAACCAAGAGACCCAGTACTTC
CDR3 protein: CASSLQTNQETQYF

clone size: .
J gene: TRBJ2-3
V gene: TRBV18
D gene: .
CDR3 DNA: TGTGCCAGCTCACGAGTATCGTCCATGAATACGCAGTATTTT
CDR3 protein: CASSRVSSMNTQYF

clone size: .
J gene: TRBJ2-1
V gene: TRBV15
D gene: .
CDR3 DNA: TGTGCCACCAGCCTGTCAGTGACTAGAAGGAATGAGCAGTTCTTC
CDR3 protein: CATSLSVTRRNEQFF

clone size: .
J gene: TRBJ2-7
V gene: TRBV7-8
D gene: .
CDR3 DNA: TGTGCCAGCAGCTTAGGTCGGCGAAGAGGAGCCTACGAGCAGTACTTC
CDR3 protein: CASSLGRRRGAYEQYF

clone size: .
J gene: TRBJ2-5
V gene: TRBV4-1
D gene: .
CDR3 DNA: TGCGCCAGCAGCCAAAGGGCCCGGGAGACCCAGTACTTC
CDR3 protein: CASSQRARETQYF

clone size: .
J gene: TRBJ1-5
V gene: TRBV27
D gene: .
CDR3 DNA: TGTGCCAGCAGTGTTGCGGGGGACAATCAGCCCCAGCATTTT
CDR3 protein: CASSVAGDNQPQHF

clone size: .
J gene: TRBJ2-5
V gene: TRBV7-3
D gene: .
CDR3 DNA: TGTGCCAGCAGCTTAAGTACCGCCGAAAACCAAGAGACCCAGTACTTC
CDR3 protein: CASSLSTAENQETQYF

clone size: .
J gene: TRBJ1-2
V gene: TRBV10-3
D gene: .
CDR3 DNA: TGTGCCATCAGTGAGATGGGGGGCGGTTTGAGGTCTGCCTTC
CDR3 protein: CAISEMGGGLRSAF

clone size: .
J gene: TRBJ2-5
V gene: TRBV11-2
D gene: .
CDR3 DNA: TGTGCCAGCAGCTTGGGGTGGGGGATAGAGACCCAGTACTTC
CDR3 protein: CASSLGWGIETQYF

clone size: .
J gene: TRBJ1-1
V gene: TRBV18
D gene: .
CDR3 DNA: TGTGCCAGCTCACCACTCGGAGAGAACACTGAAGCTTTCTTT
CDR3 protein: CASSPLGENTEAFF

clone size: .
J gene: TRBJ2-1
V gene: TRBV11-2
D gene: .
CDR3 DNA: TGTGCCAGCAGGCCGGACACATGGGGTGAGCAGTTCTTC
CDR3 protein: CASRPDTWGEQFF

clone size: .
J gene: TRBJ2-1
V gene: TRBV18
D gene: TRBD1
CDR3 DNA: TGTGCCAGCGCCGCCGGGACAGGGGACAATGAGCAGTTCTTC
CDR3 protein: CASAAGTGDNEQFF

clone size: .
J gene: TRBJ2-2
V gene: TRBV10-3
D gene: .
CDR3 DNA: TGTGCCATCAGTGAGGAAGGGACGAACACCGGGGAGCTGTTTTTT
CDR3 protein: CAISEEGTNTGELFF

clone size: .
J gene: TRBJ2-3
V gene: TRBV29-1
D gene: .
CDR3 DNA: TGCAGCGCCTCGGGACTCTCTGCAGATACGCAGTATTTT
CDR3 protein: CSASGLSADTQYF

clone size: .
J gene: TRBJ1-1
V gene: TRBV21-1
D gene: .
CDR3 DNA: TGTGCCAGCAGCAAAGAAATGGGACACCCTAACACTGAAGCTTTCTTT
CDR3 protein: CASSKEMGHPNTEAFF

clone size: .
J gene: TRBJ1-4
V gene: TRBV4-3
D gene: TRBD1
CDR3 DNA: TGCGCCAGCAGGCGCAAGATCACCCCACCGGGACAGGCGACAACTAATGAAAAACTGTTTTTT
CDR3 protein: CASRRKITPPGQATTNEKLFF

clone size: .
J gene: TRBJ2-1
V gene: TRBV6-6
D gene: TRBD2
CDR3 DNA: TGTGCCAGCAGCCCCCTAGCGGGGGGGTACAATGAGCAGTTCTTC
CDR3 protein: CASSPLAGGYNEQFF

clone size: .
J gene: TRBJ2-5
V gene: TRBV10-3
D gene: .
CDR3 DNA: TGTGCCTCCGGAGGGCAGGGGCAGACCCAGTACTTC
CDR3 protein: CASGGQGQTQYF

clone size: .
J gene: TRBJ1-1
V gene: TRBV7-9
D gene: .
CDR3 DNA: TGTGCCAGCAGCCCACCCCCGGGTGAGGGTGCTGAAGCTTTCTTT
CDR3 protein: CASSPPPGEGAEAFF

clone size: .
J gene: TRBJ1-4
V gene: TRBV5-1
D gene: .
CDR3 DNA: TGCGCCAGCAGCCCCGGGGACACGGGGGTTGGTGAAAAACTGTTTTTT
CDR3 protein: CASSPGDTGVGEKLFF

clone size: .
J gene: TRBJ2-1
V gene: TRBV29-1
D gene: .
CDR3 DNA: TGCAGCTTCCTTAATGTCGGCAATGAGCAGTTCTTC
CDR3 protein: CSFLNVGNEQFF

clone size: .
J gene: TRBJ1-1
V gene: TRBV27
D gene: TRBD1
CDR3 DNA: TGTGCCAGCAGCCCCAGGACAGGACTGGGGACTGAAGCTTTCTTT
CDR3 protein: CASSPRTGLGTEAFF

clone size: .
J gene: TRBJ2-2
V gene: TRBV18
D gene: .
CDR3 DNA: TGTGCCAGCTCACCACCGTCTGTGGTCACCGGGGAGCTGTTTTTT
CDR3 protein: CASSPPSVVTGELFF

clone size: .
J gene: TRBJ2-7
V gene: TRBV5-6
D gene: .
CDR3 DNA: TGTGCCAGCAGCTTGGCCCCGGGACAAAGCTCCTACGAGCAGTACTTC
CDR3 protein: CASSLAPGQSSYEQYF

clone size: .
J gene: TRBJ2-1
V gene: TRBV28
D gene: TRBD1
CDR3 DNA: TGTGCCAGCAGTTATCCCGGGACAGGGTTCGATGAGCAGTTCTTC
CDR3 protein: CASSYPGTGFDEQFF

clone size: .
J gene: TRBJ2-1
V gene: TRBV7-3
D gene: TRBD2
CDR3 DNA: TGTGCCAGCAGCTTTGGCGGGGGGGTTAGTGGTGAGCAGTTCTTC
CDR3 protein: CASSFGGGVSGEQFF

clone size: .
J gene: TRBJ1-1
V gene: TRBV5-6
D gene: .
CDR3 DNA: TGTGCCAGCAGCTCCCGGGGGCTATTGCGCACTGAAGCTTTCTTT
CDR3 protein: CASSSRGLLRTEAFF

clone size: .
J gene: TRBJ1-1
V gene: TRBV30
D gene: .
CDR3 DNA: TGTGCCTGGACCGTAAGTCATGGCACTGAAGCTTTCTTT
CDR3 protein: CAWTVSHGTEAFF

clone size: .
J gene: TRBJ1-2
V gene: TRBV6-5
D gene: TRBD1
CDR3 DNA: TGTGCCAGCAGTTACATCCCTCGGGAGGGGGCTTCCACCTTC
CDR3 protein: CASSYIPREGASTF

clone size: .
J gene: TRBJ2-6
V gene: TRBV14
D gene: .
CDR3 DNA: TGTGCCAGCAGCCCCCCATCTGGGTGGGCCAACGTCCTGACTTTC
CDR3 protein: CASSPPSGWANVLTF

clone size: .
J gene: TRBJ1-2
V gene: TRBV30
D gene: .
CDR3 DNA: TGTGCCTCCCAGGGGACCGGCCACTATGGCTACACCTTC
CDR3 protein: CASQGTGHYGYTF

clone size: .
J gene: TRBJ2-3
V gene: TRBV5-5
D gene: TRBD2
CDR3 DNA: TGTGCCAGCAGCTTGAGACTAGCGGCCGCGGGGAGCACAGATACGCAGTATTTT
CDR3 protein: CASSLRLAAAGSTDTQYF

clone size: .
J gene: TRBJ2-1
V gene: TRBV6-5
D gene: .
CDR3 DNA: TGTGCCAGCAGTTACGGGCTAAACAATGAGCAGTTCTTC
CDR3 protein: CASSYGLNNEQFF

clone size: .
J gene: TRBJ2-7
V gene: TRBV18
D gene: .
CDR3 DNA: TGTGCCAGCTCACCGAAGGCGGTTGCCTACGAGCAGTACTTC
CDR3 protein: CASSPKAVAYEQYF

clone size: .
J gene: TRBJ2-2
V gene: TRBV9
D gene: TRBD2
CDR3 DNA: TGTGCCAGCAGCGTTACTAGCGGGTCGGGCACCGGGGAGCTGTTTTTT
CDR3 protein: CASSVTSGSGTGELFF

clone size: .
J gene: TRBJ1-2
V gene: TRBV27
D gene: TRBD1
CDR3 DNA: TGTGCCAGCAGTTCCCCCCGACAGGGTGGTGACTATGGCTACACCTTC
CDR3 protein: CASSSPRQGGDYGYTF

clone size: .
J gene: TRBJ2-2
V gene: TRBV7-3
D gene: TRBD1
CDR3 DNA: TGTGCCAGCAGCAGGGGACAGGGGAAGCTGACCGGGGAGCTGTTTTTT
CDR3 protein: CASSRGQGKLTGELFF

clone size: once
J gene: TRBJ2-4
V gene: TRBV30
D gene: .
CDR3 DNA: TGTGCCTGGAGTGTAAGCCTGAACGAAAACATTCAGTACTTC
CDR3 protein: CAWSVSLNENIQYF

clone size: .
J gene: TRBJ1-5
V gene: TRBV7-9
D gene: .
CDR3 DNA: TGTGCCAGCAGCTCAAGGGGTATACAGCCCCAGCATTTT
CDR3 protein: CASSSRGIQPQHF

clone size: .
J gene: TRBJ2-7
V gene: TRBV11-2
D gene: TRBD2
CDR3 DNA: TGTGCCAGCAGCTTAGTGACTAGCGGGCTGTACGAGCAGTACTTC
CDR3 protein: CASSLVTSGLYEQYF

clone size: .
J gene: TRBJ1-1
V gene: TRBV4-2
D gene: .
CDR3 DNA: TGTGCCAGCAGCCCCCGCGGAAGGGTAGCGAACACTGAAGCTTTCTTT
CDR3 protein: CASSPRGRVANTEAFF

clone size: .
J gene: TRBJ1-2
V gene: TRBV4-3
D gene: .
CDR3 DNA: TGCGCCAGCAGCCAAGATCTGCGGCAGGACTATGGCTACACCTTC
CDR3 protein: CASSQDLRQDYGYTF

clone size: .
J gene: TRBJ2-2
V gene: TRBV14
D gene: TRBD2
CDR3 DNA: TGTGCCAGCAGCCGTAGCGGGGGGGCCGCTTTCACCGGGGAGCTGTTTTTT
CDR3 protein: CASSRSGGAAFTGELFF

clone size: .
J gene: TRBJ2-1
V gene: TRBV18
D gene: TRBD2
CDR3 DNA: TGTGCCAGCTCACCTAGGACTAGCGGGGGGAGTTATGAGCAGTTCTTC
CDR3 protein: CASSPRTSGGSYEQFF

clone size: few
J gene: TRBJ2-7
V gene: TRBV5-4
D gene: .
CDR3 DNA: TGTGCCAGCAGCTTGAAGGGTACCTACGAGCAGTACTTC
CDR3 protein: CASSLKGTYEQYF

clone size: .
J gene: TRBJ1-2
V gene: TRBV2
D gene: .
CDR3 DNA: TGTGCCAGCAGCCCTCTCGGGACAATAGCTAACTATGGCTACACCTTC
CDR3 protein: CASSPLGTIANYGYTF

clone size: few
J gene: TRBJ1-2
V gene: TRBV19
D gene: .
CDR3 DNA: TGTGCCAGTAGCCAGGAGACGTTTAGCTATGGCTACACCTTC
CDR3 protein: CASSQETFSYGYTF

clone size: .
J gene: TRBJ2-1
V gene: TRBV13
D gene: .
CDR3 DNA: TGTGCCAGCAGCTTGTATGGGGGGATGAATGAGCAGTTCTTC
CDR3 protein: CASSLYGGMNEQFF

clone size: once
J gene: TRBJ2-1
V gene: TRBV18
D gene: .
CDR3 DNA: TGTGCCAGCTCACCTCTCGAAATCGGGAATGAGCAGTTCTTC
CDR3 protein: CASSPLEIGNEQFF

clone size: .
J gene: TRBJ1-3
V gene: TRBV5-4
D gene: .
CDR3 DNA: TGTGCCAGCAGGGTTACAGGGCAGAACACCATATATTTT
CDR3 protein: CASRVTGQNTIYF

clone size: .
J gene: TRBJ1-4
V gene: TRBV4-3
D gene: TRBD1
CDR3 DNA: TGCGCCAGCAGCCAAGCGGACAGGTCTTTTAATGAAAAACTGTTTTTT
CDR3 protein: CASSQADRSFNEKLFF

clone size: .
J gene: TRBJ1-1
V gene: TRBV11-1
D gene: .
CDR3 DNA: TGTGCCAGCAGCGCAAACAGGGAGGGGGCTTTCTTT
CDR3 protein: CASSANREGAFF

clone size: once
J gene: TRBJ1-5
V gene: TRBV6-6
D gene: .
CDR3 DNA: TGTGCCAGCAGTTACAAGGTCAGCAATCAGCCCCAGCATTTT
CDR3 protein: CASSYKVSNQPQHF

clone size: .
J gene: TRBJ2-2
V gene: TRBV7-6
D gene: .
CDR3 DNA: TGTGCCAGCAGCTTATCCCGTACCGGGGAGCTGTTTTTT
CDR3 protein: CASSLSRTGELFF

clone size: .
J gene: TRBJ1-1
V gene: TRBV7-8
D gene: TRBD1
CDR3 DNA: TGTGCCAGCAGTCGGCAGGGGGACACTGAAGCTTTCTTT
CDR3 protein: CASSRQGDTEAFF

clone size: .
J gene: TRBJ2-3
V gene: TRBV28
D gene: .
CDR3 DNA: TGTGCCAGCACAGGACCTTCCAGAAGCACAGATACGCAGTATTTT
CDR3 protein: CASTGPSRSTDTQYF

clone size: .
J gene: TRBJ1-1
V gene: TRBV18
D gene: TRBD1
CDR3 DNA: TGTGCCAGCTCACTAGCCGGGACAGTGAACACTGAAGCTTTCTTT
CDR3 protein: CASSLAGTVNTEAFF